What follows describes a single TCR beta chain. As yet, its antigen is unknown. This specimen comes from a study of T cell responses to AZD1222 COVID-19 vaccine. In the study overall: Pooling was applied to second doses at about 4 or about 12 weeks. Whole-study results and caveats: After the peak T cell response, and only then, were repertoires sampled.

In germline, CDR1 is MNHEY, CDR2 SVGEGT. The V gene end was trimmed by 6 bases and the J gene end by 0 bases; junction bases not matched to a gene: 12. The CDR3 length is 18 residues. Clones were sequenced by immunoSEQ multiplex PCR, and TCRdb holds only the in-frame ones, with some missing. The sample yields about 110,000 clones, 88% seen once. The chain uses TRBV6-2 or TRBV6-3 and TRBJ1-5; 9 bases fit TRBD1. The sequencing used peripheral blood, collected on day 0 of AZD1222 vaccination. The receptor was derived from an adult in good health. The CDR3 nucleotides are TGTGCCAGCAGCTCGCGAAGGACAGGGGTCGTTAGCAATCAGCCCCAGCATTTT. This translates into CASSSRRTGVVSNQPQHF.